The 14 T cell receptor beta chains below all came from one sample that was sequenced in a study of immune evolution from preneoplasia to lung adenocarcinoma. Data came from immunoSEQ multiplex PCR; TCRdb stores just in-frame clones and leaves some out. The sample has around 3,000 clones; around 83% are singletons. The source material was FFPE adjacent normal lung tissue. Every receptor here comes from a person aged 35 to 50 with lung adenocarcinoma.

This rearrangement joins TRBV27 to TRBJ1-1; the D gene is possibly TRBD1 (6 bases). Germline V lookup: CDR1 MNHEY, CDR2 SMNVEV (reference sequence). There are 15 residues in the CDR3. The germline V and J ends were trimmed by 3 bases and 1 base, with 12 bases remaining between them. The CDR3 reads CASSFSSTGNTEAFF. The CDR3, as DNA: TGTGCCAGCAGTTTCAGTTCGACAGGGAACACTGAAGCTTTCTTT.

This chain links TRBV9 with TRBJ2-3; no clear D. With 4 bases removed from V and 0 bases from J, the gap between germline ends came to 12 bases. The CDR3 has 15 residues. CDR1 SGDLS and CDR2 YYNGEE come from the germline V gene. CDR3 nucleotide sequence: TGTGCCAGCAGCCCCCGAGTTACTAGCACAGATACGCAGTATTTT. Translating gives CASSPRVTSTDTQYF.

The gene calls are TRBV5-6 and TRBJ2-1; 15 positions match TRBD2. The CDR3 runs to 18 residues. V was clipped by 2 bases and J by 3 bases; unmatched bases: 6. Germline CDR1 and CDR2: SGHDT and YYEEEE. CDR3: CASSFSGTSGGLYNEQFF. For the CDR3, the DNA is TGTGCCAGCAGCTTTTCCGGGACTAGCGGGGGGCTCTACAATGAGCAGTTCTTC.

The V call is TRBV30, the J call TRBJ1-1; no clear D. The CDR3 spans 12 residues. Looked up from germline, CDR1 is GTSNPN and CDR2 is SVGIG (reference sequence). The ends were cut back, 4 bases at V and 4 bases at J, with 10 bases in the middle. The CDR3 loop is CAWTPLGTEAFF. The CDR3, as DNA: TGTGCCTGGACCCCATTAGGCACTGAAGCTTTCTTT. Looking up the rest from reference TRBV30 and TRBJ1-1 gives the full variable domain: SQTIHQWPATLVQPVGSPLSLECTVEGTSNPNLYWYRQAAGRGLQLLFYSVGIGQISSEVPQNLSASRPQDRQFILSSKKLLLSDSGFYLCAWTPLGTEAFFGQGTRLTVV.

The V and J genes are TRBV25-1 and TRBJ2-1, with D unclear. Germline CDR1 is MGHDK and CDR2 is SYGVNS. Between the trimmed V and J ends, which lost 3 bases and 6 bases, there was a span of 6 bases. The CDR3 covers 12 residues. The CDR3 is CASSDRVNEQFF. The CDR3 DNA sequence: TGTGCCAGCAGTGATAGGGTCAATGAGCAGTTCTTC.

This clone is a singleton in its sample. The chain employs TRBV11-2 and TRBJ2-7; the D gene is possibly TRBD1 (6 bases). The CDR3 is 14 residues long. The germline CDR1 and CDR2 sequences are SGHAT and FQNNGV. Trimming removed 3 bases from V and 6 bases from J, with 15 bases in between. CDR3 DNA sequence: TGTGCCAGCAGCTTTCAGGGGATAAATGGCGAGCAGTACTTC. Translated, it gives CASSFQGINGEQYF.

This chain links TRBV5-6 with TRBJ1-2, with a weak D call TRBD1 (5 bases). V was trimmed by 3 bases and J by 5 bases, leaving 8 bases between them. The CDR3 extends over 12 amino acids. Germline CDR1 reads SGHDT; CDR2 reads YYEEEE. CDR3 DNA: TGTGCCAGCAGCTGGGGGGGGTATGGCTACACCTTC. The encoded protein is CASSWGGYGYTF.

The chain joins TRBV27 to TRBJ1-3, with D perhaps matching TRBD1 (5 bases). The CDR3 extends over 15 amino acids. CDR1 MNHEY and CDR2 SMNVEV come from the germline V gene (reference sequence). The V and J ends lost 4 bases and 0 bases respectively, with 10 bases between them. The CDR3 nucleotides are TGTGCCAGCAGTTCTGAGGGGAACTCTGGAAACACCATATATTTT. It codes for CASSSEGNSGNTIYF.

This chain joins TRBV7-2 and TRBJ1-4; TRBD1 is a possible D gene (6 bases). The germline V and J ends were trimmed by 4 bases and 10 bases, with 16 bases remaining between them. CDR1 and CDR2 from the germline V gene are SGHTA and FQGNSA. This CDR3 comprises 14 residues. As DNA, the CDR3 is TGTGCCAGCAGCTCCTGGGACAAGGAGGGAAAACTGTTTTTT. This sequence encodes CASSSWDKEGKLFF.

The rearrangement uses TRBV30 and TRBJ1-6; a possible D gene is TRBD1 (5 bases). Between the trimmed V and J ends, which lost 0 bases and 5 bases, there was a span of 11 bases. Germline values: CDR1 GTSNPN, CDR2 SVGIG (reference sequence). This CDR3 region has 15 residues. The CDR3 is CAWSVGGTNNSPLHF. In DNA, the CDR3 is TGTGCCTGGAGTGTCGGGGGAACTAATAATTCACCCCTCCACTTT.

This clone was observed once. The chain combines TRBV13 with TRBJ2-7, with D hard to call. The CDR3 totals 13 residues. V was clipped by 4 bases and J by 3 bases, with 10 bases between them. Germline V gene sequence: CDR1 PRHDT, CDR2 FYEKMQ (reference sequence). DNA of the CDR3: TGTGCCAGCAGCTATACAGCAAACTACGAGCAGTACTTC. Translation gives CASSYTANYEQYF.

V is TRBV7-2 and J is TRBJ2-3; D is ambiguous. Germline lookup yields CDR1 SGHTA and CDR2 FQGNSA. Between the trimmed V and J ends, which lost 1 base and 4 bases, there was a span of 9 bases. There are 14 residues in the CDR3. CDR3 sequence reads: CASSLVGRSDTQYF. CDR3 bases: TGTGCCAGCAGCTTAGTAGGCAGATCAGATACGCAGTATTTT.

The chain is built from TRBV13 and TRBJ2-7, with TRBD1 matching over 11 bases. The V segment lost 5 bases and the J segment 3 bases; nucleotides outside the gene matches: 3. CDR3 length equals 14 residues. Germline V lookup: CDR1 PRHDT, CDR2 FYEKMQ (reference sequence). The CDR3 region is CASSPGTGGYEQYF. The CDR3 bases are TGTGCCAGCAGCCCGGGGACAGGGGGCTACGAGCAGTACTTC.

This chain links TRBV19 with TRBJ1-1; unclear D gene. The germline V and J ends were trimmed by 2 bases and 4 bases, with 11 bases remaining between them. This CDR3 has 14 amino acids. Per germline, CDR1 LNHDA and CDR2 SQIVND (reference sequence). The CDR3 nucleotides read TGTGCCAGTAGTATAAAGGCTCTGGCCACTGAAGCTTTCTTT. It specifies CASSIKALATEAFF.